This paragraph covers one T cell receptor (beta chain) sequence. These data come from a study of T cells after yellow fever vaccination. The CDR3 length is 14 residues. Trimming left V 8 bases short and J 2 bases short, with 14 bases between. Germline values: CDR1 ENHRY, CDR2 SYGVKD. Generation of TCR cDNA used 5'RACE template switching (which added a universal primer site and UMIs). One entry per CDR3 protein results from TCRdb running MiXCR on the 5' RACE reads. The repertoire includes under 600,000 distinct CDR3 sequences, about 13% of them detected once, and around an eighth sits in the top ten. This specimen consisted of PBMCs, obtained on the day of the yellow fever booster vaccination. The source is a man aged 30 to 39 who received the YFV17D yellow fever vaccine. The genes are TRBV10-3 and TRBJ2-3; D possibly uses TRBD1 or TRBD2 (6 bases each). The CDR3 here is CAIGQGGLTDTQYF. The CDR3 region has the DNA TGTGCCATCGGACAAGGGGGACTCACAGATACGCAGTATTTT.